This TCR beta chain was recorded in a study of T cell clonality in common variable immunodeficiency. This CDR3 has 13 amino acids. Between the trimmed V and J ends, which lost 1 base and 8 bases, there was a span of 9 bases. Germline V lookup: CDR1 LGHNA, CDR2 YNFKEQ. Clones were read by immunoSEQ multiplex PCR, and TCRdb kept only the in-frame ones, dropping some. This sample includes roughly 43,000 clones with no singletons; its ten biggest clones take up about 0.7%. This clone has a count of ten or more. Its antigen is unknown. The sequence runs out 3 residues before the end of the CDR3; the remainder is reconstructed from the germline J gene. Study outcomes and limitations: CVID subjects had higher TCRbeta clonality than healthy controls, most marked in about a third. Reportedly, TCR beta sequences from common variable immunodeficiency showed fewer deletions and N-nucleotide insertions.

This sequence joins TRBV4-2 and TRBJ2-1; TRBD1 is a possible D gene (6 bases). Material: peripheral blood mononuclear cells. The TCR comes from a person aged 18 to 69 in good health. CDR3 amino acids: CASSQVEGDEQFF. The CDR3 bases that were read are TGTGCCAGCAGCCAAGTAGAGGGGGATGAG.